This TCR beta chain was identified in a study of cytomegalovirus exposure and HLA in healthy donors. V was pared by 4 bases and J by 6 bases, with 5 bases of the junction left unmatched. Germline CDR1 reads LGHNA; CDR2 reads YSLEER. The CDR3 is 15 amino acids. Profiling relied on immunoSEQ multiplex PCR, and the TCRdb table lists in-frame clones only, not all of them. The sample records some 170,000 clones, 86% being singletons. Sequenced sample: PBMCs. The chain joins TRBV4-3 to TRBJ2-1; TRBD2 matches 11 bases. The source of this sequence is a man between 18 and 35 years old in good health and CMV-seropositive. In DNA, the CDR3 is TGCGCCAGCAGCCCTTTCGGGACTAGCGGCAATGAGCAGTTCTTC. Translating gives CASSPFGTSGNEQFF.